This T cell receptor (beta chain) originates from a study of T cell repertoires in cytomegalovirus infection. A remark on this clonotype: Its antigen is unknown.

TCRdb reanalysed the reads using MiXCR and keeps one entry per CDR3 protein. The repertoire consists of just over 450,000 distinct CDR3 sequences, with 40% to 50% occurring once and the leading ten covering just under 45%. The CDR3 extends over 15 amino acids. V shed 4 bases, J shed 4 bases, and the junction held 9 bases outside the gene matches. Germline V CDR1 and CDR2: SGHRS, YFSETQ. The study's findings and limits: The cumulative frequency of public TCR beta families identified carriers of CMV plus the relevant HLA. CMV-specific HLA-C-restricted TCR beta clonotypes dominated the ex vivo response.

The sequenced sample was cultured PBMCs, obtained from culture after CMV antigen stimulation. This rearrangement joins TRBV5-1 to TRBJ2-7; 9 nucleotides match TRBD1. The sequence was collected from a human donor in good health (CMV status not recorded). Some clones in this sample may be carry-over from other donors' samples. In DNA form, the CDR3 reads TGCGCCAGCAGCATATACGGGACAGGGTTTTACGAGCAGTACTTC. It codes for CASSIYGTGFYEQYF.